This entry lists 15 T cell receptor beta chains sequenced from one sample in a study of beta chain features in type 1 diabetes. Of the isolated RNA, all was reverse transcribed, and so the sequenced material was expressed TCRB transcripts. Profiling relied on immunoSEQ multiplex PCR, and the TCRdb table lists in-frame clones only, not all of them. The top ten hold 5.5% to 7.5% of the sample, which has hundreds of thousands of clones, around 15% seen once. The sample taken for sequencing was central memory CD4+ T cells from blood. The receptors shown here come from a man in his thirties or forties in good health.

The rearrangement links TRBV30 to TRBJ1-5, with D possibly being TRBD1 (6 bases). CDR1 and CDR2 from the germline V gene are GTSNPN and SVGIG (reference sequence). The CDR3 consists of 14 residues. V shed 2 bases and J shed 1 base, with 9 bases lying between them. CDR3 coding DNA: TGTGCCTGGAGTAATGGACAGAGCAATCAGCCCCAGCATTTT. Amino acids: CAWSNGQSNQPQHF.

This sequence joins TRBV2 and TRBJ2-7, with 7 bases fitting TRBD1. Germline V lookup: CDR1 SNHLY, CDR2 FYNNEI. CDR3 size: 14 residues. V lost 7 bases, J lost 0 bases, and 6 bases stayed unmatched. The CDR3 sequence: CASIRDRGSYEQYV. CDR3 sequence (DNA): TGTGCCAGCATTCGGGACAGAGGCTCCTACGAGCAGTACGTC.

This chain links TRBV7-7 with TRBJ2-5, with TRBD2 matching 14 bases. J was trimmed by 4 bases and V by 4 bases; bases with no gene match: 8. Germline V gene data show CDR1 as SSHAT and CDR2 as FNYEAQ (reference sequence). The CDR3 totals 17 residues. The CDR3 sequence is CASSSGLAGVLGETQYF. CDR3 nucleotide sequence: TGTGCCAGCAGCTCGGGACTAGCGGGGGTCCTTGGAGAGACCCAGTACTTC.

This clone has a count of ten or more. The genes are TRBV7-9 and TRBJ1-4; 9 bases match TRBD1. The CDR3 has 14 amino acids. The germline V gene encodes CDR1 SEHNR and CDR2 FQNEAQ (reference sequence). Germline trimming cut 3 bases from V and 7 bases from J; bases unmatched to any gene: 3. The CDR3 sequence is CASSLDRGSEKLFF. The DNA of the CDR3 is TGTGCCAGCAGCTTGGACAGGGGAAGTGAAAAACTGTTTTTT. The full variable domain, with the rest looked up from reference TRBV7-9 and TRBJ1-4, is DTGVSQNPRHKITKRGQNVTFRCDPISEHNRLYWYRQTLGQGPEFLTYFQNEAQLEKSRLLSDRFSAERPKGSFSTLEIQRTEQGDSAMYLCASSLDRGSEKLFFGSGTQLSVL.

The chain uses TRBV5-4 and TRBJ1-2, with a weak D call TRBD1 (6 bases). Trimming stripped 0 bases from V and 2 bases from J, with 11 bases between. CDR1 and CDR2 from the germline V gene are SGHNT and YYREEE (reference sequence). CDR3 length: 15 amino acids. As DNA, the CDR3 is TGTGCCAGCAGCTTGGGCGACAGGCTGAACTATGGCTACACCTTC. Translating it yields CASSLGDRLNYGYTF.

V usage is TRBV18 and J usage is TRBJ2-7; 13 positions match TRBD2. The length of the CDR3 is 17 residues. The J segment lost 7 bases and the V segment lost 1 base, leaving 10 bases of the junction unmatched. Germline V lookup: CDR1 KGHSH, CDR2 LQKENI. CDR3 nucleotides: TGTGCCAGCTCACCACAAACGACTAGCGGGGGGATTTATGAGCAGTACTTC. Protein: CASSPQTTSGGIYEQYF.

This clone occurred a few times. The chain is built from TRBV7-9 and TRBJ1-2, with no clear D. The CDR3 has 12 amino acids. The germline CDR1 and CDR2 sequences are SEHNR and FQNEAQ (reference sequence). Between the trimmed V and J ends, which lost 4 bases and 3 bases, there was a span of 6 bases. The CDR3 loop reads CASSSDHYGYTF. The CDR3 DNA follows: TGTGCCAGCAGCTCCGACCACTATGGCTACACCTTC.

This chain uses TRBV7-9 with TRBJ1-1, with D unclear. The V end was cut by 1 base, the J end by 5 bases, with 5 bases between. The CDR3 is 12 residues long. Per germline, CDR1 SEHNR and CDR2 FQNEAQ (reference sequence). As DNA, the CDR3 is TGTGCCAGCAGCTTAGATGTAACTGAAGCTTTCTTT. This translates into CASSLDVTEAFF.

The V call is TRBV7-9, the J call TRBJ2-5; D is undetermined. The CDR3 runs 14 residues. CDR1 and CDR2 (germline): SEHNR, FQNEAQ (reference sequence). Trimming took off 3 bases at V and 2 bases at J, with 10 bases between the two ends. Here the CDR3 DNA reads TGTGCCAGCAGCTTCTATGGCTCACAAGAGACCCAGTACTTC. Protein product: CASSFYGSQETQYF.

The rearrangement joins TRBV20-1 to TRBJ1-2, with a tentative D call TRBD1 (5 bases). The germline V and J ends were trimmed by 0 bases and 7 bases, with 6 bases remaining between them. The CDR3 is made up of 11 amino acids. Germline V gene lookup returns CDR1 DFQATT and CDR2 SNEGSKA (reference sequence). CDR3 nucleotide sequence: TGCAGTGCTAGAGATGGGGGTGGCTACACCTTC. Translation gives CSARDGGGYTF.

The V and J genes are TRBV7-3 and TRBJ2-1; weak D call: TRBD1 (6 bases). Germline CDR1 SGHTA, CDR2 FQGTGA. V shed 5 bases and J shed 9 bases, with 17 bases lying between them. CDR3 length: 14 amino acids. The CDR3 sequence is CASSPLGALSEQFF. The CDR3 DNA reads TGTGCCAGCAGCCCCCTGGGGGCGCTTAGTGAGCAGTTCTTC.

The chain has TRBV18 and TRBJ1-1, with D unclear. Trimming shortened V by 1 base and J by 1 base, and 7 bases separated the two germline ends. The length of the CDR3 is 14 residues. CDR1 and CDR2 (germline): KGHSH, LQKENI. In nucleotides, the CDR3 is TGTGCCAGCTCACCACAAGACGAGAACACTGAAGCTTTCTTT. This codes for CASSPQDENTEAFF.

The sample holds a few counts of this clone. The genes are TRBV6-9 and TRBJ2-1, with TRBD2 matching 11 bases. CDR1 and CDR2 (germline): MNHGY, SVAAGI. CDR3 size: 16 residues. V was clipped by 5 bases and J by 3 bases; unmatched bases: 6. DNA of the CDR3: TGTGCCAGCAGTCAACTGGGACTAGCGGACTACAATGAGCAGTTCTTC. It yields the protein CASSQLGLADYNEQFF.

The chain couples TRBV4-1 to TRBJ2-6; D remains ambiguous. CDR3 length equals 17 residues. V lost 3 bases and J 1 base, leaving 13 bases between the germline ends. The germline V gene encodes CDR1 MGHRA and CDR2 YSYEKL. CDR3 nucleotides: TGCGCCAGCAGCCAGGGCCGCGGCCGGTCTGGGGCCAACGTCCTGACTTTC. Amino acid sequence: CASSQGRGRSGANVLTF.

V and J are TRBV7-3 and TRBJ2-5, with TRBD1 identical over 7 bases. V lost 2 bases and J lost 1; bases outside the gene matches: 7. The CDR3 loop spans 16 amino acids. Germline V gives CDR1 SGHTA, CDR2 FQGTGA. The CDR3, as DNA: TGTGCCAGCAGCTTAGCGCGAGGGGGCCTCCAAGAGACCCAGTACTTC. Translated, it gives CASSLARGGLQETQYF. The full variable domain, its missing parts supplied by reference TRBV7-3 and TRBJ2-5, is GAGVSQTPSNKVTEKGKYVELRCDPISGHTALYWYRQSLGQGPEFLIYFQGTGAADDSGLPNDRFFAVRPEGSVSTLKIQRTERGDSAVYLCASSLARGGLQETQYFGPGTRLLVL.